Described below is a single T cell receptor beta chain sequence and its context. Source study methods: Scientists estimated how many nucleated cells there were by amplifying reference gene primers. Sequencing was performed with immunoSEQ multiplex PCR; in TCRdb, only in-frame clones are kept and a portion is missing. V, J and clone size derive from that table, while D and trimming were established from the DNA sequence. Of roughly 290,000 clones listed, approximately 86% are singletons. Germline V gene sequence: CDR1 DFQATT, CDR2 SNEGSKA (reference sequence). The CDR3 runs to 10 residues. The data belong to a study of blood T cell repertoires in COVID-19. Whole-study context: The origin of the acute and convalescent COVID-19 samples was the United States, Italy and Spain. From T cells, B-cell-depleted T cells, or PBMCs came the material, which was cDNA or gDNA.

The sequencing sample was made of peripheral blood. The receptor was derived from a woman aged 30 to 39 who had recovered from COVID-19. The rearrangement links TRBV20-1 to TRBJ2-3, with D perhaps TRBD1 (6 bases). The CDR3 sequence: CSTGTDTQYF. DNA of the CDR3: TGCAGCACAGGGACAGATACGCAGTATTTT.